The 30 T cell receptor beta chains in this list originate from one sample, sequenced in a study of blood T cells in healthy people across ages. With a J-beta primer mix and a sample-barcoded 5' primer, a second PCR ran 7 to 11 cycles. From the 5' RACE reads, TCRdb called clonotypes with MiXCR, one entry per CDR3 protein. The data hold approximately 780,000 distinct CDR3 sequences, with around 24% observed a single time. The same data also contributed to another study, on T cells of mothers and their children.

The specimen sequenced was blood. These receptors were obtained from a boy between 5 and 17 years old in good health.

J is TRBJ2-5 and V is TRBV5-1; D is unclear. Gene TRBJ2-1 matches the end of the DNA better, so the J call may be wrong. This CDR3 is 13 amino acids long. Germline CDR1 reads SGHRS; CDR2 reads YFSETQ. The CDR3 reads CASSSQPDNEQFF. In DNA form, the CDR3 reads TGCGCCAGCAGTTCCCAGCCTGACAATGAGCAGTTCTTC.

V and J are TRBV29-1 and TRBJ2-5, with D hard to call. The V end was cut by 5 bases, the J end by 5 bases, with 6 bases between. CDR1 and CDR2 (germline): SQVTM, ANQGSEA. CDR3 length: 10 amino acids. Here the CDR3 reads CSVTRETQYF. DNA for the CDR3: TGCAGCGTTACGCGGGAGACCCAGTACTTC.

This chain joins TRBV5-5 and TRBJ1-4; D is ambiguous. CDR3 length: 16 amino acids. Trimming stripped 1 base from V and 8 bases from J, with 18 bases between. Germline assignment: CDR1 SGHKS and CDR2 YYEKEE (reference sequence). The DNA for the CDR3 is TGTGCCAGCAGCTTGAGTAGCCGAGATAGAAACGAAAAACTGTTTTTT. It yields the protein CASSLSSRDRNEKLFF.

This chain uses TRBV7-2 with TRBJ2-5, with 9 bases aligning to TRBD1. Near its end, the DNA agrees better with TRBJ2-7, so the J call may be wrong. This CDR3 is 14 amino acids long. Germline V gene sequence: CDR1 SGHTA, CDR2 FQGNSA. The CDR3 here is CASTPRDRVSEQYF. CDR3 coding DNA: TGTGCCAGCACGCCCCGGGACAGGGTTTCCGAGCAGTACTTC.

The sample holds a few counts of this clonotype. The DNA of the CDR3 is TGTGCCAGCAGCTTAGGGCCGGGACAGGGGGCGATGAAGACCCAGTACTTC. This gives the protein CASSLGPGQGAMKTQYF. The J gene is TRBJ2-5, the V gene TRBV7-2; TRBD1 matches at 12 bases. From germline, CDR1 is SGHTA and CDR2 FQGNSA. The CDR3 runs to 17 residues. Trimming at V came to 1 base and at J to 6 bases, leaving 9 bases not matched to a gene.

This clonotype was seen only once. CDR3 sequence (DNA): TGCGCCAGCAGACTGGGGGCACCTTGGCCGGATGGCTACACCTTC. Its protein product is CASRLGAPWPDGYTF. The genes are TRBV5-1 and TRBJ1-2; D possibly corresponds to TRBD1 (6 bases). Germline CDR1 is SGHRS and CDR2 is YFSETQ. The CDR3 totals 15 residues. V dropped 5 bases and J dropped 6 bases, with 20 bases sitting between them.

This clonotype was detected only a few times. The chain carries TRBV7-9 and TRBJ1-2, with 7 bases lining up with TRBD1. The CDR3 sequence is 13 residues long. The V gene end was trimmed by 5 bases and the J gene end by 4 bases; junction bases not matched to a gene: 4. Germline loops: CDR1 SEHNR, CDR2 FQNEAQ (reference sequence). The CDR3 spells CASSQQGIYGYTF. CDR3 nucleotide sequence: TGTGCCAGCAGCCAACAGGGGATCTATGGCTACACCTTC.

CDR3 amino acids: CAIKPGYQETQYF. Written as DNA, the CDR3 is TGTGCCATCAAGCCAGGGTACCAAGAGACCCAGTACTTC. The V gene is TRBV10-3, the J gene TRBJ2-5, with a tentative D call TRBD1 (5 bases). CDR3 length: 13 amino acids. Germline-derived CDR1 and CDR2 are ENHRY and SYGVKD. V dropped 7 bases and J dropped 0 bases, with 9 bases sitting between them.

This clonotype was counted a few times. The DNA for the CDR3 is TGCGCCAGCAGCCAAGAAGGGGGCAGACATGAAAAACTGTTTTTT. Translating it yields CASSQEGGRHEKLFF. The J gene is TRBJ1-4, the V gene TRBV4-1; 7 nucleotides agree with TRBD1. CDR1 and CDR2 from the germline V gene are MGHRA and YSYEKL. Losses at the gene ends were 0 bases for V and 6 bases for J; bases not matched to a gene: 4. The CDR3 contains 15 residues.

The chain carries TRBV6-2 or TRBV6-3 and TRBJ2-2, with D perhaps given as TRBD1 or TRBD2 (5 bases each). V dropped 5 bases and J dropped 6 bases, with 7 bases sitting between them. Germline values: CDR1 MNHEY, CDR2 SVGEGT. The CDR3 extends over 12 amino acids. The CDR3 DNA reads TGTGCCAGCAGTAAGGGACCCGGGGAGCTGTTTTTT. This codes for CASSKGPGELFF.

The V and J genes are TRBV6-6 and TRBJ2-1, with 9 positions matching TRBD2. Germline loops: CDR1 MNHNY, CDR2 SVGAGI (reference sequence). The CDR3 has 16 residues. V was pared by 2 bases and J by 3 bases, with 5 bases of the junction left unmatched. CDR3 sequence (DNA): TGTGCCAGCAGTTACCCCCTAGCGGGGCGCTACAATGAGCAGTTCTTC. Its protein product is CASSYPLAGRYNEQFF.

CDR3 loop: CASSSGAEAEKLFF. DNA for the CDR3: TGTGCCAGCAGCTCAGGGGCAGAGGCTGAAAAACTGTTTTTT. The chain links TRBV9 to TRBJ1-4; D perhaps matches TRBD1 (6 bases). This CDR3 is 14 amino acids long. V lost 4 bases and J 7 bases, leaving 14 bases between the germline ends. The germline V gene has CDR1 SGDLS and CDR2 YYNGEE.

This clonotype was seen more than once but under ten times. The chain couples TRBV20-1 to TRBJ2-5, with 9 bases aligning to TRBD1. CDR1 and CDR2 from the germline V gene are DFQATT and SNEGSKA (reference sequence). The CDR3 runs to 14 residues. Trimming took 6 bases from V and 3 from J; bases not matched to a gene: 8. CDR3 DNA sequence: TGCAGTGCCTCATCGGGACAGGGAAAAGAGACCCAGTACTTC. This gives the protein CSASSGQGKETQYF.

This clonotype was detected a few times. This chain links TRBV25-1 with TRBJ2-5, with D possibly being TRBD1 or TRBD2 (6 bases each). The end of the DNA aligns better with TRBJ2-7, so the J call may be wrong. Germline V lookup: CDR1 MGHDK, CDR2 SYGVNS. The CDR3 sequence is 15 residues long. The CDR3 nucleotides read TGTGCCAGCAGTGAACGGGGGCGGGGCGTCCACGAGCAGTACTTC. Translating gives CASSERGRGVHEQYF.

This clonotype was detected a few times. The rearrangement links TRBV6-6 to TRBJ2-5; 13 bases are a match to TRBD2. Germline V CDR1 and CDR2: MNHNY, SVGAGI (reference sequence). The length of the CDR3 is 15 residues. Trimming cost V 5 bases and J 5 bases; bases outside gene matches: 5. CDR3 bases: TGTGCCAGCAGTAGGACTAGCGGGGGCCTGGAGACCCAGTACTTC. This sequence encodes CASSRTSGGLETQYF.

Here the CDR3 DNA reads TGTGCCAGCAGCGCAGACCCTTGGGGGAACTCTGGAAACACCATATATTTT. This codes for CASSADPWGNSGNTIYF. V is TRBV9 and J is TRBJ1-3; D might be TRBD1 (5 bases). Trimming removed 3 bases at V and 0 bases at J, with 16 bases between. This CDR3 has 17 residues. From germline, CDR1 is SGDLS and CDR2 YYNGEE.

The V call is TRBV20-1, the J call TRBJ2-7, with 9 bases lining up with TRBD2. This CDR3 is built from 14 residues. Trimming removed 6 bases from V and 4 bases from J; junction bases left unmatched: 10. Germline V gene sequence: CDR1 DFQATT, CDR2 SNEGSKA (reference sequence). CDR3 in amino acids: CSASGAGGTYEQYF. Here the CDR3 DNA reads TGCAGTGCCAGTGGGGCGGGGGGGACGTACGAGCAGTACTTC.

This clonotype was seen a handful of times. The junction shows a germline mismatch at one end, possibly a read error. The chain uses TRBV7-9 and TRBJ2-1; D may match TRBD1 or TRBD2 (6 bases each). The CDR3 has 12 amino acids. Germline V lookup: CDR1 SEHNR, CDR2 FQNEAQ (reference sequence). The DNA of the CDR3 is TGTACCAGCAGCCCGGGGGCCAATGAGCAGTTCTTC. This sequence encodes CTSSPGANEQFF. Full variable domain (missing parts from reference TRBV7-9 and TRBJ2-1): DTGVSQNPRHKITKRGQNVTFRCDPISEHNRLYWYRQTLGQGPEFLTYFQNEAQLEKSRLLSDRFSAERPKGSFSTLEIQRTEQGDSAMYLCTSSPGANEQFFGPGTRLTVL.

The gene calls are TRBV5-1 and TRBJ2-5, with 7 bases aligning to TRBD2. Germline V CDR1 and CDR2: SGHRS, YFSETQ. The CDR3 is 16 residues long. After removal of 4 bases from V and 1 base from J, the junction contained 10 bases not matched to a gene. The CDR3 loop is CASSISGVAIQETQYF. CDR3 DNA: TGCGCCAGCAGCATCAGCGGGGTAGCTATCCAAGAGACCCAGTACTTC.

For the CDR3, the DNA is TGCGCCAGCAGCCAAGATTCGGCCGAGAACTATGGCTACACCTTC. Its protein is CASSQDSAENYGYTF. J is TRBJ1-2 and V is TRBV4-1; D is unclear. V lost 0 bases and J 2 bases, leaving 10 bases between the germline ends. The CDR3 totals 15 residues. Germline V gene data show CDR1 as MGHRA and CDR2 as YSYEKL.

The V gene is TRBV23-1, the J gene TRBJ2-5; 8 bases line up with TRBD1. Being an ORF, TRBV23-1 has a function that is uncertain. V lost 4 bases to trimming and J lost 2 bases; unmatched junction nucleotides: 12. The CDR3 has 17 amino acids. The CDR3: CASSLPPGQVIQETQYF. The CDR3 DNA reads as TGCGCCAGCAGTCTGCCCCCGGGACAGGTTATACAAGAGACCCAGTACTTC.

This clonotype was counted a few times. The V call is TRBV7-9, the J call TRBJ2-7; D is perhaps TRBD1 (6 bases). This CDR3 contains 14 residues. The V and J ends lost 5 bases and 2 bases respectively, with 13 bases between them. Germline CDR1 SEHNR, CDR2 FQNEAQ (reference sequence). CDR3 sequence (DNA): TGTGCCAGCAGCCCAATGGGGGCCCCCTACGAGCAGTACTTC. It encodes CASSPMGAPYEQYF.

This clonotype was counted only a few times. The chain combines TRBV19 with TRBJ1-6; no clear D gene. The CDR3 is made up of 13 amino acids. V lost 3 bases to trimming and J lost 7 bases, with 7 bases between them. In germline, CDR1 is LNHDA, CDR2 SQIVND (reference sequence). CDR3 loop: CASSMSGNSPLHF. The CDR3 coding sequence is TGTGCCAGTAGTATGTCGGGGAATTCACCCCTCCACTTT. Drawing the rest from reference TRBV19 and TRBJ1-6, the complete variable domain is DGGITQSPKYLFRKEGQNVTLSCEQNLNHDAMYWYRQDPGQGLRLIYYSQIVNDFQKGDIAEGYSVSREKKESFPLTVTSAQKNPTAFYLCASSMSGNSPLHFGNGTRLTVT.

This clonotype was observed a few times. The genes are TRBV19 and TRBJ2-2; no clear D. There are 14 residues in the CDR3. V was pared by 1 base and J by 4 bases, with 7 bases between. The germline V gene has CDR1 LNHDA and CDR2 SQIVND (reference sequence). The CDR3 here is CASSIAGFTGELFF. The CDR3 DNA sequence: TGTGCCAGTAGTATAGCGGGCTTCACCGGGGAGCTGTTTTTT.

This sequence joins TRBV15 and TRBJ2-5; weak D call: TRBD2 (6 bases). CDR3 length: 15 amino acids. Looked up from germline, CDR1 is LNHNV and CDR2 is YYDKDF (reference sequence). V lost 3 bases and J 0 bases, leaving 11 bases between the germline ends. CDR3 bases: TGTGCCACCAGCAGTTTCCGACTAGACCAAGAGACCCAGTACTTC. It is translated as CATSSFRLDQETQYF.

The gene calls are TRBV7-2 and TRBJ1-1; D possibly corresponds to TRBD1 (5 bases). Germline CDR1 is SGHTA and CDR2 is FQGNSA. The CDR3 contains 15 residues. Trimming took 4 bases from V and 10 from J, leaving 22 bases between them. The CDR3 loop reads CASSSYRDSNQGAFF. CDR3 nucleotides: TGTGCCAGCAGCTCGTACCGGGACTCCAATCAAGGAGCTTTCTTT.

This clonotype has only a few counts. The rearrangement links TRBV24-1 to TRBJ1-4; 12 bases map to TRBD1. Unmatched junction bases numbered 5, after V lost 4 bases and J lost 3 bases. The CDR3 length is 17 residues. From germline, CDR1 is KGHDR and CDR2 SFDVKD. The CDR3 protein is CATSERGQGAPNEKLFF. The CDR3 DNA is TGTGCCACCAGTGAGCGGGGACAGGGGGCGCCTAATGAAAAACTGTTTTTT.

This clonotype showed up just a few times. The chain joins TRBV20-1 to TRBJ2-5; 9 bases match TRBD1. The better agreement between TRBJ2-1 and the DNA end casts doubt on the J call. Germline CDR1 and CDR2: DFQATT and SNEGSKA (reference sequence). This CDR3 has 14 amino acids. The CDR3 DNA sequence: TGCAGTGCTAGAGGGGACAGGGTAACGGGCGAGCAGTTCTTC. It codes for CSARGDRVTGEQFF.

The CDR3: CASSLRGQGNTEAFF. CDR3 nucleotide sequence: TGCGCCAGCAGCTTACGTGGACAGGGGAACACTGAAGCTTTCTTT. The V gene is TRBV5-1, the J gene TRBJ1-1; TRBD1 aligns across 8 bases. V trimming: 2 bases; J trimming: 1 base; junction bases outside the gene matches: 4. Per the germline V gene, CDR1 is SGHRS and CDR2 is YFSETQ. The CDR3 has 15 amino acids.

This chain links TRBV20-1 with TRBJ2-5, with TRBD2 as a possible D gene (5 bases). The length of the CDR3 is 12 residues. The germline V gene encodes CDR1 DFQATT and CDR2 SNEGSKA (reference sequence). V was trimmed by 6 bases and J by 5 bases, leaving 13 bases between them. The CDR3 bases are TGCAGTGCCGGACCTTCGGGGGAGACCCAGTACTTC. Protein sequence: CSAGPSGETQYF.